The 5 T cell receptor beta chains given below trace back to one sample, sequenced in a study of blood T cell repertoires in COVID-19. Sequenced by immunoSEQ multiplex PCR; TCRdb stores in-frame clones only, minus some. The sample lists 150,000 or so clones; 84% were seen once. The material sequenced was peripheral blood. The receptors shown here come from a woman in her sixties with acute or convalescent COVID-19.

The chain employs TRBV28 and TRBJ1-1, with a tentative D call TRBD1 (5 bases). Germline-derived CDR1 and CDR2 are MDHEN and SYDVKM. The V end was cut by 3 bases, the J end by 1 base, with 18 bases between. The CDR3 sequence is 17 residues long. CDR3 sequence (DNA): TGTGCCAGCAGTTTTTTTTTAGGGACTGAGGGGAACACTGAAGCTTTCTTT. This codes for CASSFFLGTEGNTEAFF.

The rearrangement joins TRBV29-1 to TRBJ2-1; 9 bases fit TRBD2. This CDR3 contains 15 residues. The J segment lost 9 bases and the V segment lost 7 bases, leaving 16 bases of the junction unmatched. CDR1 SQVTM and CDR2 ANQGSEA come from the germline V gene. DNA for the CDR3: TGCAGCGCACCAAGCCTAGCGGGATTAGATGTTGAGCAGTTCTTC. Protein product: CSAPSLAGLDVEQFF.

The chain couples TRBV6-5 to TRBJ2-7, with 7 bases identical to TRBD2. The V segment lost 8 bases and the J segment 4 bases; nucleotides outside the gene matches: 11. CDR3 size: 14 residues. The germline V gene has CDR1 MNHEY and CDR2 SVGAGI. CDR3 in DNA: TGTGCCAGCGCCCGAACCCCCGGGGGGTACGAGCAGTACTTC. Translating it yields CASARTPGGYEQYF.

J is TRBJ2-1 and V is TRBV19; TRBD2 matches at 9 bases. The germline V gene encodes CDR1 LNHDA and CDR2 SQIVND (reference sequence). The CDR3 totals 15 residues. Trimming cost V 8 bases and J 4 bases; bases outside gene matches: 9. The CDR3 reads CASRSYSGGYNEQFF. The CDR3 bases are TGTGCCAGTCGCTCCTATAGCGGGGGATACAATGAGCAGTTCTTC.

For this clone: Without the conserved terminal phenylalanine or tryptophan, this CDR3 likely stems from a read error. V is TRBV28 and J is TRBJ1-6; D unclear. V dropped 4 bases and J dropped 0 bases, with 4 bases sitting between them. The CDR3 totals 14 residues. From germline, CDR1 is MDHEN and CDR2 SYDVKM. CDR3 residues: CASSSFSYNSPLHL. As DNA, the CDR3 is TGTGCCAGCAGTTCTTTCTCCTATAATTCACCCCTCCACCTT.